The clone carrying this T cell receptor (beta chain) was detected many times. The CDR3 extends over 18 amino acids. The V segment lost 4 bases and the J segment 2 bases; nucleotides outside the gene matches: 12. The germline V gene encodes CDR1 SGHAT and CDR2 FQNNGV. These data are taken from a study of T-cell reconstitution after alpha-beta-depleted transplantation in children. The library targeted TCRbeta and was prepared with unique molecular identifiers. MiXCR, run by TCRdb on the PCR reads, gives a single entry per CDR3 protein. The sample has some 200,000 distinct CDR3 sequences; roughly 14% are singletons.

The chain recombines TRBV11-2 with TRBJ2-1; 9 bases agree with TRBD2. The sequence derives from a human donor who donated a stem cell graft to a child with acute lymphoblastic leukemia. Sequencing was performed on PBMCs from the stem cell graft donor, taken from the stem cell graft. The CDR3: CASSSLALAGATYNEQFF. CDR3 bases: TGTGCCAGCAGCTCGCTGGCATTAGCGGGAGCGACCTACAATGAGCAGTTCTTC.